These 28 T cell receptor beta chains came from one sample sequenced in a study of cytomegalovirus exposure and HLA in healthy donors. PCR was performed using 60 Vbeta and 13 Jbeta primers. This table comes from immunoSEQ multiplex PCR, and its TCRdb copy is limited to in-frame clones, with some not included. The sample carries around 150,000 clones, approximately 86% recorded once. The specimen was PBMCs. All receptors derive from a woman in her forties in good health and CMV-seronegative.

CDR3 sequence: CASTITLDRGAFF. As DNA, the CDR3 is TGTGCCAGCACTATCACCCTGGACAGGGGAGCTTTCTTT. The chain couples TRBV28 to TRBJ1-1, with 9 bases fitting TRBD1. In germline, CDR1 is MDHEN, CDR2 SYDVKM. V gave up 7 bases and J gave up 10 bases; unmatched junction bases: 10. This CDR3 spans 13 amino acids.

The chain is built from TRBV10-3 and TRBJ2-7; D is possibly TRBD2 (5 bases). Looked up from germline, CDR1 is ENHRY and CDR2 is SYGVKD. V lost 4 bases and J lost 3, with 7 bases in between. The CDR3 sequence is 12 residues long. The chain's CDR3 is CAISGEIYEQYF. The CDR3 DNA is TGTGCCATCAGTGGGGAGATCTACGAGCAGTACTTC.

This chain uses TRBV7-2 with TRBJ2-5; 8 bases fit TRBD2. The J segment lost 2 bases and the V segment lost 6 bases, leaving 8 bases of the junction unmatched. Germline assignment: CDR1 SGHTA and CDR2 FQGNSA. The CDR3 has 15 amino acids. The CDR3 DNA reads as TGTGCCAGCAGTTCATCTAGCGGGTTTCAAGAGACCCAGTACTTC. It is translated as CASSSSSGFQETQYF.

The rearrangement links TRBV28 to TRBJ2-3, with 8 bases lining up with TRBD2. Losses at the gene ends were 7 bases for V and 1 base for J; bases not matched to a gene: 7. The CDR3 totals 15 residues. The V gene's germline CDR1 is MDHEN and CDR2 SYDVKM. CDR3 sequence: CASNTGGAGTDTQYF. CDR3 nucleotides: TGTGCCAGCAATACGGGGGGGGCGGGCACAGATACGCAGTATTTT.

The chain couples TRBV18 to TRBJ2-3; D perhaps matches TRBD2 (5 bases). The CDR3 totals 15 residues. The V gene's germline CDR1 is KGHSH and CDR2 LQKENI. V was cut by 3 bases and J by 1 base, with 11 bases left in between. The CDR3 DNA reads TGTGCCAGCTCACCTACCCCGCGGGGCACAGATACGCAGTATTTT. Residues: CASSPTPRGTDTQYF.

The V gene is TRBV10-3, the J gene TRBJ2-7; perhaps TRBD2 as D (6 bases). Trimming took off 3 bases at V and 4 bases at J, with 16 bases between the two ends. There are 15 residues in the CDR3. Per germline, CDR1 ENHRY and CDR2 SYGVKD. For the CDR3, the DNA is TGTGCCATCAGTGAAGGAACGGGAGTAGGGTACGAGCAGTACTTC. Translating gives CAISEGTGVGYEQYF.

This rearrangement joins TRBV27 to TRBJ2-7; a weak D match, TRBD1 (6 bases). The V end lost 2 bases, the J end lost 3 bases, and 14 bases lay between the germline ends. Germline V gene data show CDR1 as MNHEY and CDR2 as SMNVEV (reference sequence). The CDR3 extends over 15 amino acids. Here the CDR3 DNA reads TGTGCCAGCAGTTTAAGGCCAGGGGCAGGCTACGAGCAGTACTTC. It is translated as CASSLRPGAGYEQYF.

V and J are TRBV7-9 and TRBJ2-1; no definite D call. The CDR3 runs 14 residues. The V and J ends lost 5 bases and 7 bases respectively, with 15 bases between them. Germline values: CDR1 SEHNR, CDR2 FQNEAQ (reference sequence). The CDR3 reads CASSLDTARNEQFF. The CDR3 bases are TGTGCCAGCAGCCTAGACACTGCCAGGAATGAGCAGTTCTTC.

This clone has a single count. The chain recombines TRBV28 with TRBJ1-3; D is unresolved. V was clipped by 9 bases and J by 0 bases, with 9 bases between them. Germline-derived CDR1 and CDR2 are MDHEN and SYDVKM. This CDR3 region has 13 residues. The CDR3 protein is CASSTNSGNTIYF. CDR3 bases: TGTGCCAGTTCGACTAACTCTGGAAACACCATATATTTT.

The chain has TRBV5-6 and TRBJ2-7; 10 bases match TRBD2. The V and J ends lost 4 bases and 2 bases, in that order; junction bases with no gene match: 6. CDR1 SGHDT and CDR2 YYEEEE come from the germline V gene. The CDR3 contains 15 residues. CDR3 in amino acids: CASSRRTSGTYEQYF. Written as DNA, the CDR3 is TGTGCCAGCAGCCGCAGGACTAGCGGCACCTACGAGCAGTACTTC.

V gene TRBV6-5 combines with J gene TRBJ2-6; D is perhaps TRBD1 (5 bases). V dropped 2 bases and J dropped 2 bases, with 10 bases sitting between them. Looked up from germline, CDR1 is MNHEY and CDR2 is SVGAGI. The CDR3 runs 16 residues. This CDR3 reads CASSYGRVPGANVLTF. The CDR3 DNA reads TGTGCCAGCAGTTACGGCAGGGTACCTGGGGCCAACGTCCTGACTTTC.

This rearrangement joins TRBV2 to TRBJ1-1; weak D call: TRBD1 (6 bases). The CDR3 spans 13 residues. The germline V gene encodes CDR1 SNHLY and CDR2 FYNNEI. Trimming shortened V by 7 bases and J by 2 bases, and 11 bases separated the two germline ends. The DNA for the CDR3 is TGTGCCAGCACCTTACAGGGCAACACTGAAGCTTTCTTT. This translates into CASTLQGNTEAFF.

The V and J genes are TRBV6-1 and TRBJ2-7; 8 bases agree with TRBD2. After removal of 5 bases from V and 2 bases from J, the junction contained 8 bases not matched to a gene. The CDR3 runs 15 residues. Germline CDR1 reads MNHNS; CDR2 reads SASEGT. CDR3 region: CASSQPGLGPYEQYF. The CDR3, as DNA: TGTGCCAGCAGTCAACCGGGACTAGGACCCTACGAGCAGTACTTC.

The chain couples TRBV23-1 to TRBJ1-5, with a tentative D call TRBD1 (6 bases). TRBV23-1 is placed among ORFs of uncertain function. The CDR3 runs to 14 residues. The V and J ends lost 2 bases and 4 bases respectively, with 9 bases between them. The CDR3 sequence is CASSQGGRNQPQHF. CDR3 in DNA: TGCGCCAGCAGTCAAGGGGGCCGGAATCAGCCCCAGCATTTT.

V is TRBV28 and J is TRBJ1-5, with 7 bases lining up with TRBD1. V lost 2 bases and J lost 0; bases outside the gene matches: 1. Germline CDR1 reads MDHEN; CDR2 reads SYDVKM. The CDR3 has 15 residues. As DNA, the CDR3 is TGTGCCAGCAGTTTAAGGGGGCATAGCAATCAGCCCCAGCATTTT. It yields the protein CASSLRGHSNQPQHF.

The CDR3: CASSFGQGGIGTQYF. Written as DNA, the CDR3 is TGCGCCAGCAGCTTCGGACAGGGAGGGATTGGTACGCAGTATTTT. V and J are TRBV5-1 and TRBJ2-3; tentative D call: TRBD1 (8 bases). CDR3 size: 15 residues. The germline V and J ends were trimmed by 2 bases and 8 bases, with 18 bases remaining between them. Germline V gene data show CDR1 as SGHRS and CDR2 as YFSETQ.

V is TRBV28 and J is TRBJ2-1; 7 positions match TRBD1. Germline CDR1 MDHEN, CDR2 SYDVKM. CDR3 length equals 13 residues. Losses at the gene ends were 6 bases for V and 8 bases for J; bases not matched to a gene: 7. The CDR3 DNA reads TGTGCCAGCAGCTCACAGGGGTCCCATGAGCAGTTCTTC. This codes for CASSSQGSHEQFF.

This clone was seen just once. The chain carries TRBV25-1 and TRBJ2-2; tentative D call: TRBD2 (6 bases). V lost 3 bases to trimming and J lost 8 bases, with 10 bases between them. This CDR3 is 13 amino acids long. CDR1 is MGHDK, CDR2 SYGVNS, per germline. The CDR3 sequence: CASSEAGMGELFF. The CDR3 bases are TGTGCCAGCAGTGAGGCGGGAATGGGGGAGCTGTTTTTT.

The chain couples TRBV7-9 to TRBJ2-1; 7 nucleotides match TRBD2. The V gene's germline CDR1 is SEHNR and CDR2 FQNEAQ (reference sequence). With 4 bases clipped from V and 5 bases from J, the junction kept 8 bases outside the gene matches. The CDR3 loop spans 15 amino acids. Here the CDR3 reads CASSSPKRDDNEQFF. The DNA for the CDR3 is TGTGCCAGCAGCTCACCAAAGCGGGACGACAATGAGCAGTTCTTC.

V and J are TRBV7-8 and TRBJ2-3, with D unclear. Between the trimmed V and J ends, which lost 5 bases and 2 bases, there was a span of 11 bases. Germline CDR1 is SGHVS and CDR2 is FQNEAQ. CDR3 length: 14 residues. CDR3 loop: CASSPGRFTDTQYF. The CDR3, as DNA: TGTGCCAGCAGCCCGGGTAGATTCACAGATACGCAGTATTTT.

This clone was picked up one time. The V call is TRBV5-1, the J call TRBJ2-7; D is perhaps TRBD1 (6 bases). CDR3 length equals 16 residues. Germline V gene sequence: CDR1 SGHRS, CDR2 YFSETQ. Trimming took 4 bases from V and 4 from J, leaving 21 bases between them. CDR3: CASSKMPGAGEYEQYF. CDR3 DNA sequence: TGCGCCAGCAGCAAAATGCCCGGAGCAGGGGAGTACGAGCAGTACTTC.

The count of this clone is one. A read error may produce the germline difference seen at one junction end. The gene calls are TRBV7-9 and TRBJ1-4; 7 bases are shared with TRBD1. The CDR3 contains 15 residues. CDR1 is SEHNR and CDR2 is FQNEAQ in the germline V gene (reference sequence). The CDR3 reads CSSSLFRTGNEKLFF. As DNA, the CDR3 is TGTTCCAGCAGCCTATTCAGGACAGGCAATGAAAAACTGTTTTTT.

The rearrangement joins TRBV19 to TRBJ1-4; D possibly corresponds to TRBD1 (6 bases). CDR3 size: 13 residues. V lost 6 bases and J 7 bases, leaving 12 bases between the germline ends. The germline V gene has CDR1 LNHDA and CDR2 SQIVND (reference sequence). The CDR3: CASRNRVGEKLFF. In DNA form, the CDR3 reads TGTGCCAGTAGGAACAGGGTGGGTGAAAAACTGTTTTTT.

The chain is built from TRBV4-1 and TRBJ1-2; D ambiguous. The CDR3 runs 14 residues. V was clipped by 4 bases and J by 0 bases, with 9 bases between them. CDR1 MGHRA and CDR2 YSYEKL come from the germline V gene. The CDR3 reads CASSPQNTNYGYTF. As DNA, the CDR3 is TGCGCCAGCAGCCCACAGAACACTAACTATGGCTACACCTTC.

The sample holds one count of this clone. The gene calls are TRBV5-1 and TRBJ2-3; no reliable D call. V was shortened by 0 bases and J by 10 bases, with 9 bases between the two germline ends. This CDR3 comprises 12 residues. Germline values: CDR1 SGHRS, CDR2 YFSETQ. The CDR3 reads CASSLDGLAQYF. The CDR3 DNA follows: TGCGCCAGCAGCTTGGATGGCCTGGCGCAGTATTTT.

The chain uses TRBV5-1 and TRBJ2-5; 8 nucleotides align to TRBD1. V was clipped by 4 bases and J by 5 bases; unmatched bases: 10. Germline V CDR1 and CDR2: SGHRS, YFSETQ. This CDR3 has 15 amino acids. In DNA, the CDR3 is TGCGCCAGCAGCCCAACGACAGGGGTCTACGAGACCCAGTACTTC. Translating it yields CASSPTTGVYETQYF.

CDR3 nucleotides: TGCAGCGTTATTGCGCTTTCCTACAATGAGCAGTTCTTC. It specifies CSVIALSYNEQFF. This chain joins TRBV29-1 and TRBJ2-1, with no clear D. Germline CDR1 reads SQVTM; CDR2 reads ANQGSEA. This CDR3 is 13 amino acids long. The V gene lost 5 bases and the J gene lost 1 base, with 9 bases spanning the gap.

CDR3 protein: CASSSQGVTQETQYF. DNA for the CDR3: TGCGCCAGCAGCTCCCAGGGGGTAACTCAAGAGACCCAGTACTTC. The chain couples TRBV5-1 to TRBJ2-5, with TRBD1 matching 7 bases. The CDR3 consists of 15 residues. V was clipped by 3 bases and J by 2 bases; unmatched bases: 7. CDR1 and CDR2 (germline): SGHRS, YFSETQ.